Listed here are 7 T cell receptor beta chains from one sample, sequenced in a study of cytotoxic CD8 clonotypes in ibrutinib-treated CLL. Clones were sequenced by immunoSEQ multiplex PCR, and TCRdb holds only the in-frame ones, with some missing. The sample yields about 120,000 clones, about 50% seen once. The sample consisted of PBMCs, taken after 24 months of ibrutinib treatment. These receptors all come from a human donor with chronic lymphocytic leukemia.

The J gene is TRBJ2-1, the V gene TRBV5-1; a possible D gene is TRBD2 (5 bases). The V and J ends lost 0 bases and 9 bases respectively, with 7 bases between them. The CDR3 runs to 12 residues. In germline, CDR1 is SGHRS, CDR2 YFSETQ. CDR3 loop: CASSLDRGEQFF. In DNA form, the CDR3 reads TGCGCCAGCAGCTTGGACCGGGGTGAGCAGTTCTTC.

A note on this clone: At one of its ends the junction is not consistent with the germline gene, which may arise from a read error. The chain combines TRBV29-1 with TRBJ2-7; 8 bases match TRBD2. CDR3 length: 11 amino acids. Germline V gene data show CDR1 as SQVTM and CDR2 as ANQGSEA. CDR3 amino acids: CSGTSSDEQYF. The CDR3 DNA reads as TGCAGCGGGACTAGCTCCGACGAGCAGTACTTC.

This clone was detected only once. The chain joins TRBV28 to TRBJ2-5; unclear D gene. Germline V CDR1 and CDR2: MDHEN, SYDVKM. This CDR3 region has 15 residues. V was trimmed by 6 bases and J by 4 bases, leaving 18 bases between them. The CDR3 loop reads CASRDAVLSRETQYF. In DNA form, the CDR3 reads TGTGCCAGCAGGGACGCCGTCCTATCACGAGAGACCCAGTACTTC.

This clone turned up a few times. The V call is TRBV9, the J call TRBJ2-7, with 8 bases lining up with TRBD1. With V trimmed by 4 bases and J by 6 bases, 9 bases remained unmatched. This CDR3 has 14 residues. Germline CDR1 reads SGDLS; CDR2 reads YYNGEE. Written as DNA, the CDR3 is TGTGCCAGCAGCACCTCCGGGACAGGCTCCGAGCAGTACTTC. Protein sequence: CASSTSGTGSEQYF.

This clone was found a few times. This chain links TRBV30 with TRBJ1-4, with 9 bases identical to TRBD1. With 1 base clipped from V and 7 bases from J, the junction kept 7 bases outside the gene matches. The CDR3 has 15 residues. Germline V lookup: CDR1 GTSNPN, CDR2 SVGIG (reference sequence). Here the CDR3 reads CAWSDGTGRFEKLFF. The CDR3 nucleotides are TGTGCCTGGAGTGACGGGACAGGGAGGTTTGAAAAACTGTTTTTT.

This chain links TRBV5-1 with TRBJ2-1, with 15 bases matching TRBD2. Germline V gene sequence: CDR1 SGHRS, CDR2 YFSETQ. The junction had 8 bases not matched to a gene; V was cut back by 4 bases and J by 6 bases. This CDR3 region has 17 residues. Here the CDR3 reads CASSLGLAGGMANEQFF. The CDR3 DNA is TGCGCCAGCAGCCTAGGACTAGCGGGGGGGATGGCCAATGAGCAGTTCTTC. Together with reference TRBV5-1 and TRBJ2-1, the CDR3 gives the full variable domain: KAGVTQTPRYLIKTRGQQVTLSCSPISGHRSVSWYQQTPGQGLQFLFEYFSETQRNKGNFPGRFSGRQFSNSRSEMNVSTLELGDSALYLCASSLGLAGGMANEQFFGPGTRLTVL.

CDR3 DNA: TGTGCCAGCAATAAAAGGACAGGGGAGGGCCAGCCCCAGCATTTT. Amino acid sequence: CASNKRTGEGQPQHF. This chain joins TRBV6-1 and TRBJ1-5; TRBD1 aligns across 9 bases. CDR3 size: 15 residues. Looked up from germline, CDR1 is MNHNS and CDR2 is SASEGT. Trimming removed 7 bases from V and 7 bases from J; junction bases left unmatched: 11.